Following are 21 T cell receptor beta chains from one sample sequenced in a study of T cell responses to AZD1222 COVID-19 vaccine. This table comes from immunoSEQ multiplex PCR, and its TCRdb copy is limited to in-frame clones, with some not included. This table has 150,000 to 200,000 clones, approximately 94% appearing once. The starting material was peripheral blood, obtained on day 0 of AZD1222 vaccination. Source of these receptors: an adult in good health.

This rearrangement joins TRBV4-1 to TRBJ2-7, with D perhaps matching TRBD1 (5 bases). Germline values: CDR1 MGHRA, CDR2 YSYEKL. The CDR3 consists of 16 residues. V dropped 0 bases and J dropped 3 bases, with 15 bases sitting between them. The CDR3 region is CASSQDHRPPHYEQYF. The DNA for the CDR3 is TGCGCCAGCAGCCAAGACCACAGGCCTCCCCACTACGAGCAGTACTTC.

Details on this clone: At one of its ends the junction is not consistent with the germline gene, which may arise from a read error. The chain has TRBV6-5 and TRBJ1-2, with no clear D. The CDR3 length is 13 residues. Germline CDR1 reads MNHEY; CDR2 reads SVGAGI. CDR3 bases: TGTGCCAGCAGTCACTCATTAGGGTATGGCTACACCTTC. Translating gives CASSHSLGYGYTF.

The chain carries TRBV7-6 and TRBJ2-6, with D uncertain. The CDR3 sequence is 16 residues long. Between the trimmed V and J ends, which lost 5 bases and 0 bases, there was a span of 11 bases. Per germline, CDR1 SGHVS and CDR2 FNYEAQ. The CDR3 region has the DNA TGTGCCAGCAGCCTCTCGGGCGGCTCTGGGGCCAACGTCCTGACTTTC. Residues: CASSLSGGSGANVLTF.

The chain uses TRBV5-6 and TRBJ2-5; no clear D. The V gene's germline CDR1 is SGHDT and CDR2 YYEEEE. V dropped 4 bases and J dropped 4 bases, with 17 bases sitting between them. The CDR3 runs to 15 residues. As DNA, the CDR3 is TGTGCCAGCAGCCACAGAAAGTGGGCTGGAGAGACCCAGTACTTC. This translates into CASSHRKWAGETQYF. The whole variable domain, filled in from reference TRBV5-6 and TRBJ2-5, reads DAGVTQSPTHLIKTRGQQVTLRCSPKSGHDTVSWYQQALGQGPQFIFQYYEEEERQRGNFPDRFSGHQFPNYSSELNVNALLLGDSALYLCASSHRKWAGETQYFGPGTRLLVL.

CDR3 sequence (DNA): TGTGCCAGCAGTCAAAGCGTACAGGGTGGTCAGCCCCAGCATTTT. It translates to CASSQSVQGGQPQHF. V usage is TRBV27 and J usage is TRBJ1-5; D may be TRBD1 (6 bases). This CDR3 contains 15 residues. V was clipped by 5 bases and J by 6 bases, with 17 bases between them. Looked up from germline, CDR1 is MNHEY and CDR2 is SMNVEV (reference sequence).

The chain recombines TRBV28 with TRBJ1-2; possibly TRBD1 for D (5 bases). Germline assignment: CDR1 MDHEN and CDR2 SYDVKM. The CDR3 is 15 amino acids. Trimming pared 7 bases from V and 1 base from J, leaving 16 bases between. CDR3: CASKQGLPLNYGYTF. The DNA of the CDR3 is TGTGCCAGCAAGCAGGGTCTCCCCCTTAACTATGGCTACACCTTC.

Details on this clone: This same CDR3 is encoded by further DNA sequences in the sample. This chain joins TRBV7-2 and TRBJ1-2; unclear D gene. Between the trimmed V and J ends, which lost 2 bases and 0 bases, there was a span of 7 bases. CDR1 and CDR2 from the germline V gene are SGHTA and FQGNSA. This CDR3 has 14 residues. The CDR3 is CASSLNRANYGYTF. The CDR3, as DNA: TGTGCCAGCAGCTTAAACAGAGCTAACTATGGCTACACCTTC.

This clone came up once. The chain is built from TRBV15 and TRBJ1-5; D is possibly TRBD1 (6 bases). The germline V gene has CDR1 LNHNV and CDR2 YYDKDF (reference sequence). V gave up 5 bases and J gave up 3 bases, with 14 bases separating them. The CDR3 covers 15 residues. In DNA form, the CDR3 reads TGTGCCACCAGCGGGGACTGGGGGGCCAATCAGCCCCAGCATTTT. This gives the protein CATSGDWGANQPQHF.

J is TRBJ1-1 and V is TRBV18; 7 bases match TRBD1. There are 16 residues in the CDR3. The germline gives CDR1 KGHSH, CDR2 LQKENI. Trimming took 3 bases from V and 4 from J; bases not matched to a gene: 11. CDR3 protein: CASSPDRPGSVTEAFF. The CDR3 DNA sequence: TGTGCCAGCTCACCGGACAGGCCTGGGAGTGTCACTGAAGCTTTCTTT.

Worth noting for this clone: Other nucleotide sequences from this sample produce the same CDR3. The chain combines TRBV27 with TRBJ1-1; tentative D call: TRBD1 (6 bases). Germline CDR1 reads MNHEY; CDR2 reads SMNVEV (reference sequence). With 4 bases removed from V and 1 base from J, the gap between germline ends came to 10 bases. This CDR3 spans 14 amino acids. This chain's CDR3 is CASSSRTANTEAFF. The CDR3 nucleotides read TGTGCCAGCAGTTCGCGGACAGCGAACACTGAAGCTTTCTTT.

A remark on this clone: At the DNA level, this CDR3 is encoded by other sequences in the same sample as well. V gene TRBV5-1 combines with J gene TRBJ2-7, with no clear D. CDR3 length equals 13 residues. Germline V gene data show CDR1 as SGHRS and CDR2 as YFSETQ. Trimming left V 1 base short and J 4 bases short, with 9 bases between. In DNA form, the CDR3 reads TGCGCCAGCAGCTTGTTGGGATCTTACGAGCAGTACTTC. Translation gives CASSLLGSYEQYF.

The chain uses TRBV28 and TRBJ1-5; TRBD1 might be the D (5 bases). CDR1 is MDHEN, CDR2 SYDVKM, per germline. This CDR3 contains 14 residues. Trimming cost V 3 bases and J 6 bases, with 12 bases left between them. CDR3 coding DNA: TGTGCCAGCAGTTTGGGGGGGTTCGGTCAGCCCCAGCATTTT. This encodes CASSLGGFGQPQHF.

The V call is TRBV9, the J call TRBJ2-5; TRBD1 matches 7 bases. CDR1 is SGDLS, CDR2 YYNGEE, per germline. The CDR3 is 16 amino acids. The V and J ends lost 3 bases and 5 bases, in that order; junction bases with no gene match: 13. The CDR3 protein is CASSDRQGTLGETQYF. The CDR3, as DNA: TGTGCCAGCAGCGACCGACAGGGCACCTTGGGGGAGACCCAGTACTTC.

The chain carries TRBV19 and TRBJ2-2, with 12 bases that match TRBD2. Losses at the gene ends were 3 bases for V and 5 bases for J; bases not matched to a gene: 10. The CDR3 has 18 amino acids. Germline values: CDR1 LNHDA, CDR2 SQIVND (reference sequence). CDR3: CASSMGASGRAWTGELFF. CDR3 sequence (DNA): TGTGCCAGTAGTATGGGGGCTAGCGGGAGGGCCTGGACCGGGGAGCTGTTTTTT.

The chain carries TRBV2 and TRBJ1-4; a weak D match, TRBD1 (6 bases). The CDR3 extends over 14 amino acids. Germline CDR1 is SNHLY and CDR2 is FYNNEI. V gave up 6 bases and J gave up 5 bases, with 13 bases separating them. CDR3 sequence reads: CASSSTGRNEKLFF. CDR3 sequence (DNA): TGTGCCAGCAGCTCAACAGGGAGAAATGAAAAACTGTTTTTT.

The CDR3 sequence: CAWSVRWYETQYF. The DNA of the CDR3 is TGTGCCTGGAGTGTTCGATGGTACGAGACCCAGTACTTC. The chain joins TRBV30 to TRBJ2-5; D gene unclear. V dropped 0 bases and J dropped 5 bases, with 10 bases sitting between them. The CDR3 sequence is 13 residues long. CDR1 is GTSNPN and CDR2 is SVGIG in the germline V gene (reference sequence). Using reference TRBV30 and TRBJ2-5 for the parts outside the CDR3, the full variable domain is SQTIHQWPATLVQPVGSPLSLECTVEGTSNPNLYWYRQAAGRGLQLLFYSVGIGQISSEVPQNLSASRPQDRQFILSSKKLLLSDSGFYLCAWSVRWYETQYFGPGTRLLVL.

The rearrangement uses TRBV29-1 and TRBJ2-1; D gene uncertain. Germline V gives CDR1 SQVTM, CDR2 ANQGSEA. The CDR3 spans 11 residues. V dropped 6 bases and J dropped 10 bases, with 13 bases sitting between them. The DNA for the CDR3 is TGCAGCGTAGACCCTGGCGCAGAGCAGTTCTTC. Translating gives CSVDPGAEQFF.

As concerns this clone: This specimen includes other DNA sequences encoding the same CDR3. V and J are TRBV18 and TRBJ2-1; D is unclear. V lost 1 base, J lost 0 bases, and 4 bases lay in between. Germline CDR1 is KGHSH and CDR2 is LQKENI. This CDR3 contains 14 residues. The CDR3 spells CASSPRGSYNEQFF. The CDR3 coding sequence is TGTGCCAGCTCACCACGGGGCTCCTACAATGAGCAGTTCTTC.

J is TRBJ1-3 and V is TRBV29-1, with D possibly matching TRBD1 (6 bases). Germline CDR1 reads SQVTM; CDR2 reads ANQGSEA. This CDR3 is built from 13 residues. Trimming took off 6 bases at V and 2 bases at J, with 11 bases between the two ends. CDR3 amino acids: CSVNRETGNTIYF. The CDR3 coding sequence is TGCAGCGTAAACAGGGAAACTGGAAACACCATATATTTT.

The V and J genes are TRBV6-5 and TRBJ1-3; 8 positions match TRBD1. V lost 5 bases and J lost 3; bases outside the gene matches: 6. Per germline, CDR1 MNHEY and CDR2 SVGAGI. This CDR3 has 15 residues. For the CDR3, the DNA is TGTGCCAGCAGTACCCAAGACAGGGGTGGAAACACCATATATTTT. Amino acid sequence: CASSTQDRGGNTIYF.

The chain uses TRBV12-3 or TRBV12-4 and TRBJ1-1; D unclear. V dropped 6 bases and J dropped 6 bases, with 14 bases sitting between them. CDR3 size: 13 residues. The chain's CDR3 is CASRDRIDAEAFF. The CDR3 DNA sequence: TGTGCCAGCAGGGACCGAATAGACGCTGAAGCTTTCTTT.